The 20 T cell receptor beta chains in this list originate from one sample, sequenced in a study of shared clonotypes between healthy human individuals. The repertoire was sequenced with immunoSEQ multiplex PCR; TCRdb's copy has only in-frame clones and lacks some. Of about a million clones in the sample, about 72% were seen once. Sequencing was carried out using memory CD4+ T cells from PBMCs. Described subset: CD45RA-negative fraction. The receptors here all came from a young man in good health. Some clones in this sample may be carry-over from other donors' samples.

This clone was found once. The chain recombines TRBV28 with TRBJ2-7; possible D gene TRBD1, 6 bases. Germline lookup yields CDR1 MDHEN and CDR2 SYDVKM. The V end was cut by 6 bases, the J end by 6 bases, with 15 bases between. This CDR3 has 13 amino acids. In nucleotides, the CDR3 is TGTGCCAGCAGGTCCCCGGACAGAAGCGAGCAGTACTTC. This encodes CASRSPDRSEQYF.

For this clone: This sample includes further DNA sequences coding for the same CDR3. The chain recombines TRBV5-1 with TRBJ2-3; TRBD2 might be the D (6 bases). The V end was cut by 4 bases, the J end by 1 base, with 7 bases between. The CDR3 runs to 13 residues. Germline V CDR1 and CDR2: SGHRS, YFSETQ. In DNA, the CDR3 is TGCGCCAGCAGCCCGGGAGGCACAGATACGCAGTATTTT. Its translation is CASSPGGTDTQYF. The full variable domain, rest sourced from reference TRBV5-1 and TRBJ2-3, is KAGVTQTPRYLIKTRGQQVTLSCSPISGHRSVSWYQQTPGQGLQFLFEYFSETQRNKGNFPGRFSGRQFSNSRSEMNVSTLELGDSALYLCASSPGGTDTQYFGPGTRLTVL.

The J gene is TRBJ1-1, the V gene TRBV5-6; unclear D gene. With 4 bases removed from V and 3 bases from J, the gap between germline ends came to 22 bases. The CDR3 consists of 17 residues. The germline V gene has CDR1 SGHDT and CDR2 YYEEEE. The DNA for the CDR3 is TGTGCCAGCAGCCACTCCCCCTTAAGGCGGGCGGACACTGAAGCTTTCTTT. Translation gives CASSHSPLRRADTEAFF.

The chain recombines TRBV18 with TRBJ1-1; D is unresolved. Germline CDR1 KGHSH, CDR2 LQKENI. The V gene lost 3 bases and the J gene lost 9 bases, with 11 bases spanning the gap. This CDR3 comprises 12 residues. Here the CDR3 reads CASSPAGFKAFF. Here the CDR3 DNA reads TGTGCCAGCTCACCCGCGGGGTTTAAAGCTTTCTTT. The variable domain in full, with the rest retrieved from reference TRBV18 and TRBJ1-1, is NAGVMQNPRHLVRRRGQEARLRCSPMKGHSHVYWYRQLPEEGLKFMVYLQKENIIDESGMPKERFSAEFPKEGPSILRIQQVVRGDSAAYFCASSPAGFKAFFGQGTRLTVV.

This clone was detected only once. The rearrangement uses TRBV6-6 and TRBJ1-3; D is unclear. Germline loops: CDR1 MNHNY, CDR2 SVGAGI (reference sequence). The CDR3 runs to 16 residues. V was pared by 2 bases and J by 0 bases, with 11 bases between. The CDR3 DNA follows: TGTGCCAGCAGTTACGGTTACGGCATCTCTGGAAACACCATATATTTT. Amino acids: CASSYGYGISGNTIYF.

The gene calls are TRBV5-8 and TRBJ2-2; D possibly matches TRBD1 or TRBD2 (5 bases each). This CDR3 is built from 17 residues. V lost 3 bases to trimming and J lost 0 bases, with 15 bases between them. CDR1 SGHTS and CDR2 YDEGEE come from the germline V gene. Here the CDR3 reads CASSSYRGGPNTGELFF. The CDR3 DNA is TGTGCCAGCAGCTCTTATCGGGGCGGGCCGAACACCGGGGAGCTGTTTTTT.

The chain has TRBV6-5 and TRBJ1-5; weak D call: TRBD1 (6 bases). The V end lost 6 bases, the J end lost 0 bases, and 12 bases lay between the germline ends. Looked up from germline, CDR1 is MNHEY and CDR2 is SVGAGI. This CDR3 contains 15 residues. CDR3 nucleotides: TGTGCCAGCAGACGAGGACAGTATAGCAATCAGCCCCAGCATTTT. It yields the protein CASRRGQYSNQPQHF.

V is TRBV5-4 and J is TRBJ2-1, with D perhaps being TRBD1 or TRBD2 (6 bases each). The CDR3 is 13 amino acids. The germline V gene has CDR1 SGHNT and CDR2 YYREEE (reference sequence). V gave up 2 bases and J gave up 14 bases, with 17 bases separating them. CDR3 region: CASSFEGGRSEFF. Written as DNA, the CDR3 is TGTGCCAGCAGCTTCGAGGGGGGCCGATCGGAGTTCTTC.

For this clone: This sequence may be a read error, since a much larger clone differs from it by one base. The sample holds other DNA sequences that translate to the same CDR3. V usage is TRBV9 and J usage is TRBJ2-5; TRBD1 matches 7 bases. Unmatched junction bases numbered 4, after V lost 4 bases and J lost 1 base. Germline CDR1 reads SGDLS; CDR2 reads YYNGEE. This CDR3 is 14 amino acids long. For the CDR3, the DNA is TGTGCCAGCAGCTTCGGGACAGCCCAAGAGACCCAGTACTTC. Amino acid sequence: CASSFGTAQETQYF.

The chain links TRBV9 to TRBJ2-3; D unclear. The V and J ends lost 3 bases and 3 bases respectively, with 8 bases between them. The germline CDR1 and CDR2 sequences are SGDLS and YYNGEE. CDR3 length: 13 residues. CDR3 DNA sequence: TGTGCCAGCAGCGCTGGCCCAACAGATACGCAGTATTTT. Translating it yields CASSAGPTDTQYF.

In this sample, this clone turned up once. The chain employs TRBV5-1 and TRBJ2-1, with D unresolved. Germline V gene lookup returns CDR1 SGHRS and CDR2 YFSETQ. The V gene lost 1 base and the J gene lost 6 bases, with 11 bases spanning the gap. The CDR3 loop spans 14 amino acids. The CDR3 here is CASSLMGVGNEQFF. CDR3 in DNA: TGCGCCAGCAGCTTGATGGGTGTCGGCAATGAGCAGTTCTTC.

V is TRBV28 and J is TRBJ1-2; D uncertain. This CDR3 comprises 15 residues. V was clipped by 2 bases and J by 7 bases, with 17 bases between them. Germline CDR1 is MDHEN and CDR2 is SYDVKM. The chain's CDR3 is CASSLGRGVIGGYTF. The CDR3 nucleotides are TGTGCCAGCAGTTTAGGTCGGGGTGTAATCGGTGGCTACACCTTC.

V usage is TRBV19 and J usage is TRBJ2-3, with 13 bases lining up with TRBD2. CDR1 is LNHDA, CDR2 SQIVND, per germline (reference sequence). V lost 10 bases to trimming and J lost 5 bases; unmatched junction nucleotides: 9. The length of the CDR3 is 15 residues. The CDR3 protein is CATNPGLAGKDTQYF. CDR3 nucleotides: TGTGCCACGAATCCGGGACTAGCGGGAAAAGATACGCAGTATTTT.

J is TRBJ2-1 and V is TRBV27, with D possibly called TRBD1 or TRBD2 (5 bases each). V dropped 6 bases and J dropped 8 bases, with 14 bases sitting between them. Per the germline V gene, CDR1 is MNHEY and CDR2 is SMNVEV (reference sequence). The length of the CDR3 is 13 residues. The CDR3 nucleotides are TGTGCCAGCAGAACTCATGGGGGAGATGAGCAGTTCTTC. Protein sequence: CASRTHGGDEQFF.

The chain combines TRBV25-1 with TRBJ2-4; D remains unclear. The CDR3 contains 11 residues. Germline CDR1 reads MGHDK; CDR2 reads SYGVNS. The V and J ends lost 10 bases and 0 bases respectively, with 4 bases between them. CDR3 residues: CATLAKNIQYF. The CDR3 coding sequence is TGTGCCACCTTAGCCAAAAACATTCAGTACTTC. Together with reference TRBV25-1 and TRBJ2-4, the CDR3 gives the full variable domain: EADIYQTPRYLVIGTGKKITLECSQTMGHDKMYWYQQDPGMELHLIHYSYGVNSTEKGDLSSESTVSRIRTEHFPLTLESARPSHTSQYLCATLAKNIQYFGAGTRLSVL.

The DNA for the CDR3 is TGTGCCAGCAGCCGGATGAGGTCTGGGGCCAACGTCCTGACTTTC. It yields the protein CASSRMRSGANVLTF. The chain links TRBV11-2 to TRBJ2-6, with unresolved D. The V gene lost 5 bases and the J gene lost 1 base, with 9 bases spanning the gap. This CDR3 is built from 15 residues. Germline-derived CDR1 and CDR2 are SGHAT and FQNNGV.

CDR3 in amino acids: CASSLPAQGAYEQYF. The CDR3 DNA reads as TGTGCCAGCAGCTTGCCTGCACAGGGGGCGTACGAGCAGTACTTC. This chain connects TRBV5-4 to TRBJ2-7; 9 bases match TRBD1. The CDR3 spans 15 residues. The J segment lost 4 bases and the V segment lost 1 base, leaving 6 bases of the junction unmatched. CDR1 is SGHNT and CDR2 is YYREEE in the germline V gene (reference sequence).

The chain carries TRBV6-1 and TRBJ1-4; TRBD1 might be the D (5 bases). Germline assignment: CDR1 MNHNS and CDR2 SASEGT. There are 13 residues in the CDR3. V was shortened by 10 bases and J by 5 bases, with 14 bases between the two germline ends. The CDR3 spells CATARGLNEKLFF. DNA of the CDR3: TGTGCCACAGCGCGGGGGTTGAATGAAAAACTGTTTTTT.

The genes are TRBV5-1 and TRBJ1-4, with D possibly TRBD1 on 5 matching bases. The CDR3 runs 15 residues. Per germline, CDR1 SGHRS and CDR2 YFSETQ. Trimming stripped 0 bases from V and 4 bases from J, with 10 bases between. The CDR3 DNA reads as TGCGCCAGCAGCTTGGCCGGGGGGTATAATGAAAAACTGTTTTTT. Translation: CASSLAGGYNEKLFF.

The chain has TRBV7-8 and TRBJ2-2, with 12 bases matching TRBD1. V trimming: 5 bases; J trimming: 8 bases; junction bases outside the gene matches: 9. Germline V gives CDR1 SGHVS, CDR2 FQNEAQ. CDR3 size: 16 residues. The CDR3, as DNA: TGTGCCAGCAGCCGGGACAGGGGGCCCCATAGGGGGGAGCTGTTTTTT. Its translation is CASSRDRGPHRGELFF. The full variable domain, its missing parts supplied by reference TRBV7-8 and TRBJ2-2, is GAGVSQSPRYKVAKRGQDVALRCDPISGHVSLFWYQQALGQGPEFLTYFQNEAQLDKSGLPSDRFFAERPEGSVSTLKIQRTQQEDSAVYLCASSRDRGPHRGELFFGEGSRLTVL.